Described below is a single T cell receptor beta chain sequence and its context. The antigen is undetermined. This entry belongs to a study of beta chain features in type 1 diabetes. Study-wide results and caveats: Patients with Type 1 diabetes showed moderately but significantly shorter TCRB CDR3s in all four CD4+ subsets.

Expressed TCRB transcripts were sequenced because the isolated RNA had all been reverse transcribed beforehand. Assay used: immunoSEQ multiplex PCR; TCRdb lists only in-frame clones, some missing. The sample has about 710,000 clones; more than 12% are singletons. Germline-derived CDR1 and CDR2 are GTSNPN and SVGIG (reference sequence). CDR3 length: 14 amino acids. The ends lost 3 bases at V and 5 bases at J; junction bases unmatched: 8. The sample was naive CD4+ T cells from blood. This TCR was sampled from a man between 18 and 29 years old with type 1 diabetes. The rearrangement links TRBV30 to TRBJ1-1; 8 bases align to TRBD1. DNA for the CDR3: TGTGCCTGGAGCCGTCAGGGGGCGGAAACTGAAGCTTTCTTT. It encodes CAWSRQGAETEAFF. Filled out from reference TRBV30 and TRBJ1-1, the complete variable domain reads SQTIHQWPATLVQPVGSPLSLECTVEGTSNPNLYWYRQAAGRGLQLLFYSVGIGQISSEVPQNLSASRPQDRQFILSSKKLLLSDSGFYLCAWSRQGAETEAFFGQGTRLTVV.